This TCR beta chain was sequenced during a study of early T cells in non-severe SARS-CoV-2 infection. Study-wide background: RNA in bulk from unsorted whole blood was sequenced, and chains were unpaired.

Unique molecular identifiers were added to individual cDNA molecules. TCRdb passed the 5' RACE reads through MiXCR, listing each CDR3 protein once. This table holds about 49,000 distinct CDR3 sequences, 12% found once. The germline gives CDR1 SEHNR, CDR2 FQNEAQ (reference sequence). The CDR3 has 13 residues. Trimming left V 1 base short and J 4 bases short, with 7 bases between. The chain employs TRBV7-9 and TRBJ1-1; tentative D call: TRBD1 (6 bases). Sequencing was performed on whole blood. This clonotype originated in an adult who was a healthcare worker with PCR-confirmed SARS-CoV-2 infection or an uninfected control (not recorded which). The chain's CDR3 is CASSLGGATEAFF. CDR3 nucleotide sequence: TGTGCCAGCAGCTTAGGGGGGGCCACTGAAGCTTTCTTT.